This entry lists 7 T cell receptor beta chains sequenced from one sample in a study of blood T cell repertoires in COVID-19. Libraries were prepared by immunoSEQ multiplex PCR; TCRdb keeps only in-frame clonotypes and omits some of them. The sample records roughly 20,000 clones, approximately 80% being singletons. Input material: peripheral blood. The receptors were gathered from a man aged 65-85 years with COVID-19, enrolled during active disease.

V and J are TRBV5-4 and TRBJ1-1, with D perhaps matching TRBD1 (5 bases). Per germline, CDR1 SGHNT and CDR2 YYREEE (reference sequence). Trimming took 1 base from V and 1 from J, leaving 5 bases between them. The CDR3 is made up of 13 amino acids. In DNA, the CDR3 is TGTGCCAGCAGCTTGAGGGGGAACACTGAAGCTTTCTTT. Amino acid sequence: CASSLRGNTEAFF.

This chain uses TRBV11-3 with TRBJ2-1; D might be TRBD2 (6 bases). CDR3 length equals 14 residues. Trimming left V 1 base short and J 8 bases short, with 12 bases between. Germline V gene lookup returns CDR1 SGHNT and CDR2 YENEEA. As DNA, the CDR3 is TGTGCCAGCAGCTTAGGGCGGGAAGGCGATGAGCAGTTCTTC. As protein: CASSLGREGDEQFF.

This clone occurred a few times. The rearrangement links TRBV6-5 to TRBJ1-2; 7 bases fit TRBD1. Germline CDR1 MNHEY, CDR2 SVGAGI. Trimming took 7 bases from V and 5 from J; bases not matched to a gene: 10. This CDR3 is built from 14 residues. This CDR3 is CASTPGQATYGYTF. In DNA, the CDR3 is TGTGCCAGCACCCCCGGACAGGCTACGTATGGCTACACCTTC.

This clone showed up just a few times. The chain combines TRBV19 with TRBJ1-2; 8 nucleotides agree with TRBD1. Germline V gives CDR1 LNHDA, CDR2 SQIVND (reference sequence). The CDR3 extends over 14 amino acids. V dropped 1 base and J dropped 5; count of bases not matched to a gene: 3. CDR3 DNA: TGTGCCAGTAGTATAGCGGGACAGGATTATGGCTACACCTTC. This encodes CASSIAGQDYGYTF.

The chain has TRBV30 and TRBJ1-1; TRBD1 aligns across 9 bases. The germline V gene has CDR1 GTSNPN and CDR2 SVGIG (reference sequence). After removal of 3 bases from V and 10 bases from J, the junction contained 9 bases not matched to a gene. This CDR3 comprises 13 residues. The chain's CDR3 is CAWSNRGRGVAFF. CDR3 sequence (DNA): TGTGCCTGGAGCAACAGGGGGCGGGGGGTAGCTTTCTTT.

This chain uses TRBV28 with TRBJ1-5; 9 bases agree with TRBD1. This CDR3 is 16 amino acids long. CDR1 and CDR2 (germline): MDHEN, SYDVKM. V dropped 5 bases and J dropped 2; count of bases not matched to a gene: 7. DNA for the CDR3: TGTGCCAGCAGTCCATGGGACAGGGTAGGCAATCAGCCCCAGCATTTT. Translation: CASSPWDRVGNQPQHF.

This clone came up once. The chain recombines TRBV5-1 with TRBJ1-5, with 8 bases fitting TRBD1. The germline V gene has CDR1 SGHRS and CDR2 YFSETQ. V shed 0 bases, J shed 6 bases, and the junction held 8 bases outside the gene matches. CDR3 length: 16 amino acids. This chain's CDR3 is CASSLGIQGDVQPQHF. In nucleotides, the CDR3 is TGCGCCAGCAGCTTGGGAATACAGGGGGACGTTCAGCCCCAGCATTTT.